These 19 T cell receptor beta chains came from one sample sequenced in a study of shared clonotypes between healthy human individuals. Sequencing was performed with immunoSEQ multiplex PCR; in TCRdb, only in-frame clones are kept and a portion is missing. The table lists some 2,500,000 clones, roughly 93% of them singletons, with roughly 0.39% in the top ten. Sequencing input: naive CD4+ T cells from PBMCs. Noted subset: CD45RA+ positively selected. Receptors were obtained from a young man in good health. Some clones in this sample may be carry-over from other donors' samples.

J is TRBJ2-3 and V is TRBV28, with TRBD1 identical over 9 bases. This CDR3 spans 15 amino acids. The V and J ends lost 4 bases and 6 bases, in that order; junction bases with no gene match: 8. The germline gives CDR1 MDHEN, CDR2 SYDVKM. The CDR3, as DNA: TGTGCCAGCAGTTGGGACAGGGTGAATGGGGATACGCAGTATTTT. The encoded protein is CASSWDRVNGDTQYF.

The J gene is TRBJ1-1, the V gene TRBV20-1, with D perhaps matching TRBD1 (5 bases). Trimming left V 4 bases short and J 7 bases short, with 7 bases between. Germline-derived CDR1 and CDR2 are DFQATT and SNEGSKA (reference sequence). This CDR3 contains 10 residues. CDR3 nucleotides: TGCAGTGCTAAAGACAGTGAAGCTTTCTTT. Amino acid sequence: CSAKDSEAFF.

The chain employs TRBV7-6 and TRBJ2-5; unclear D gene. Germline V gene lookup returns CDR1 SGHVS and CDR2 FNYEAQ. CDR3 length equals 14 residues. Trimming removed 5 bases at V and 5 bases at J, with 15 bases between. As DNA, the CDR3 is TGTGCCAGCAGCCCGAACCTTAGGTGGGAGACCCAGTACTTC. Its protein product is CASSPNLRWETQYF.

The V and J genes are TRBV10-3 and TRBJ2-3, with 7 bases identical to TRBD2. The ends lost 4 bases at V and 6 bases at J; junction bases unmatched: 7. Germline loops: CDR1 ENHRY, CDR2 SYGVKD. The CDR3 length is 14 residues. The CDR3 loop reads CAISAGGAFDTQYF. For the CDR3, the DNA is TGTGCCATCAGTGCGGGAGGAGCGTTTGATACGCAGTATTTT.

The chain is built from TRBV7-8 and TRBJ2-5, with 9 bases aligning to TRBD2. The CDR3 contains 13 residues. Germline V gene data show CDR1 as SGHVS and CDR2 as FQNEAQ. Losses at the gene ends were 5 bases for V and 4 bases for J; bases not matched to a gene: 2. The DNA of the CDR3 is TGTGCCAGCAGCATTAGCGGGGGAGAGACCCAGTACTTC. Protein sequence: CASSISGGETQYF. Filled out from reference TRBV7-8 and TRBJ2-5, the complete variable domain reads GAGVSQSPRYKVAKRGQDVALRCDPISGHVSLFWYQQALGQGPEFLTYFQNEAQLDKSGLPSDRFFAERPEGSVSTLKIQRTQQEDSAVYLCASSISGGETQYFGPGTRLLVL.

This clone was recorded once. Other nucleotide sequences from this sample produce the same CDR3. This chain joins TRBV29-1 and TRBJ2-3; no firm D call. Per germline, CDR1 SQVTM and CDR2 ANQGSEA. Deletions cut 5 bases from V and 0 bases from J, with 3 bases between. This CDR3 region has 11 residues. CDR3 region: CSVLSTDTQYF. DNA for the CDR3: TGCAGCGTTCTGAGCACAGATACGCAGTATTTT.

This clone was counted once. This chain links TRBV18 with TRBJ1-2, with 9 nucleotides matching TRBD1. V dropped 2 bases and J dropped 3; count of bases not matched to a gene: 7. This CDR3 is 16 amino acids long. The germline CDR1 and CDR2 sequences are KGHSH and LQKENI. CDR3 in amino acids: CASSPELTGGDYGYTF. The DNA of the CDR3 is TGTGCCAGCTCACCAGAGTTGACAGGGGGGGACTATGGCTACACCTTC.

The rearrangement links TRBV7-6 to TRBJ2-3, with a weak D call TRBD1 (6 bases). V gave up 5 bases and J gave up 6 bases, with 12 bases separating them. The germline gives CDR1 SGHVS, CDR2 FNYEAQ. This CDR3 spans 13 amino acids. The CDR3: CASSQYRVDTQYF. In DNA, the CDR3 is TGTGCCAGCAGCCAATACAGGGTTGATACGCAGTATTTT.

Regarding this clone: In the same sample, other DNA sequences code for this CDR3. CDR3 sequence reads: CASSEGYGTEAFF. CDR3 DNA: TGTGCCAGCAGTGAGGGTTACGGCACTGAAGCTTTCTTT. The chain combines TRBV6-1 with TRBJ1-1, with D unclear. The CDR3 totals 13 residues. The germline V and J ends were trimmed by 3 bases and 4 bases, with 9 bases remaining between them. Germline lookup yields CDR1 MNHNS and CDR2 SASEGT.

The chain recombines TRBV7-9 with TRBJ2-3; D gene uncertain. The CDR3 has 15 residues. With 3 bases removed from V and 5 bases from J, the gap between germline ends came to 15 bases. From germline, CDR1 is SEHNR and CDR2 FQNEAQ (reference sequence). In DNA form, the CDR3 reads TGTGCCAGCAGCTTCCGAGGCTCCGAAGGAGATACGCAGTATTTT. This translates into CASSFRGSEGDTQYF.

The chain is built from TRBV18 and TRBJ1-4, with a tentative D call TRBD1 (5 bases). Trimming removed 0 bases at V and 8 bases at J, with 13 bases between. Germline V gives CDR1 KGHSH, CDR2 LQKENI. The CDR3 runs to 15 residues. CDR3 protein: CASSPPAQGGEKLFF. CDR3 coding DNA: TGTGCCAGCTCACCACCGGCGCAGGGAGGAGAAAAACTGTTTTTT.

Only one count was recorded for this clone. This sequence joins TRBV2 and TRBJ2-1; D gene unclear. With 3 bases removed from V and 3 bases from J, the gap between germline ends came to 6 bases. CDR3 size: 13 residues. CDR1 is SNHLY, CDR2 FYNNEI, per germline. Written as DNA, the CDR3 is TGTGCCAGCAGTGACGGACGCTACAATGAGCAGTTCTTC. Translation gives CASSDGRYNEQFF.

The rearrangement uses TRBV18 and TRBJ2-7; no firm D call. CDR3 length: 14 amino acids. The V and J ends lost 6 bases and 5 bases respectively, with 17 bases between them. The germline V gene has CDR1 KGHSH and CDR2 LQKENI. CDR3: CASSLGRLVDEQYF. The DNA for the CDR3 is TGTGCCAGCTCCCTTGGCAGGTTAGTCGACGAGCAGTACTTC.

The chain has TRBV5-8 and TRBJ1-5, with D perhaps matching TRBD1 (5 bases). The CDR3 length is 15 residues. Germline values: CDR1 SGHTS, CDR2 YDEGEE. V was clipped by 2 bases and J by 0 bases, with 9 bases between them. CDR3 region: CASSLGHISNQPQHF. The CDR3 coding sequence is TGTGCCAGCAGCTTAGGACACATTAGCAATCAGCCCCAGCATTTT.

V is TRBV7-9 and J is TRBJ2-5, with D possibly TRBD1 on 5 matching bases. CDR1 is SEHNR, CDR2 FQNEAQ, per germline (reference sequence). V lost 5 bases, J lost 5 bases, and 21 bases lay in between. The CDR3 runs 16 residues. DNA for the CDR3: TGTGCCAGCAGCCCGTGGGGCCGGACGGACGTCGAGACCCAGTACTTC. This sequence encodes CASSPWGRTDVETQYF.

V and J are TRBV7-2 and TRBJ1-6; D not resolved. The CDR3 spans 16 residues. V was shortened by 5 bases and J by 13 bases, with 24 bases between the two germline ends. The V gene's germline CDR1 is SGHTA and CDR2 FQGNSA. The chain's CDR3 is CASSHAHTRLESPLHF. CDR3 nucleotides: TGTGCCAGCAGCCACGCACATACAAGGTTGGAGAGTCCCCTCCACTTT.

The CDR3 DNA follows: TGTGCCAGCAGAGTGGACAGCTCCTATGGCTACACCTTC. It specifies CASRVDSSYGYTF. V is TRBV6-5 and J is TRBJ1-2, with D possibly matching TRBD1 (6 bases). Germline assignment: CDR1 MNHEY and CDR2 SVGAGI. V was clipped by 6 bases and J by 4 bases, with 12 bases between them. The CDR3 has 13 residues.

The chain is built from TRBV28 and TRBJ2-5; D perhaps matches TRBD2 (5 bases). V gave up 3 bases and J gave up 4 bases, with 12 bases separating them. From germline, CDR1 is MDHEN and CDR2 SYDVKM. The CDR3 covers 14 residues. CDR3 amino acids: CASSFSLASETQYF. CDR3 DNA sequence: TGTGCCAGCAGTTTCTCGCTAGCTTCAGAGACCCAGTACTTC.

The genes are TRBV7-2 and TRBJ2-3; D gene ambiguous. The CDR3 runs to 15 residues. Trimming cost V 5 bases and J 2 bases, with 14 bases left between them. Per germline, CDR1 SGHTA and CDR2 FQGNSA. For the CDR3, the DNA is TGTGCCAGCAGCCCCCACCCGACCACCACAGATACGCAGTATTTT. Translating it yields CASSPHPTTTDTQYF.